This entry concerns a single T cell receptor (beta chain). Profiling relied on immunoSEQ multiplex PCR, and the TCRdb table lists in-frame clones only, not all of them. Among about 180,000 clones, about 78% were seen once, and the ten largest hold around a sixth. This sample stems from a study of blood T cell repertoires in COVID-19. Study at large: Collection of acute and convalescent COVID-19 samples took place in the United States, Italy and Spain.

Source material: PBMCs or T cells enriched from blood (not recorded which). This receptor was identified in a woman aged 45-65 years who had recovered from COVID-19.

The CDR3 DNA sequence: TGTGCCAGCAGCTTAGGGACAGACCCGCACCTCCACTTT. Its protein is CASSLGTDPHLHF. The chain uses TRBV7-2 and TRBJ1-6, with a possible D match to TRBD1 (6 bases). There are 13 residues in the CDR3. Germline loops: CDR1 SGHTA, CDR2 FQGNSA. Trimming took 1 base from V and 15 from J, leaving 13 bases between them.